The present T cell receptor beta chain was sequenced within a study of blood T cell repertoires in COVID-19. Study details: T cells, B-cell-depleted T cells, or PBMCs provided the cDNA or gDNA that served as material.

This CDR3 is built from 13 residues. Germline-derived CDR1 and CDR2 are SEHNR and FQNEAQ (reference sequence). The V gene lost 1 base and the J gene lost 5 bases, with 8 bases spanning the gap. Sequenced by immunoSEQ multiplex PCR; TCRdb stores in-frame clones only, minus some. The table has some 180,000 clones, about 82% seen once; the top ten hold over 7%. The TCR originated in an elderly woman with COVID-19, enrolled during active disease. The gene calls are TRBV7-9 and TRBJ2-5, with D uncertain. The specimen was peripheral blood. The CDR3 DNA reads as TGTGCCAGCAGCTTAGGTCCAGTGGAGACCCAGTACTTC. This codes for CASSLGPVETQYF.